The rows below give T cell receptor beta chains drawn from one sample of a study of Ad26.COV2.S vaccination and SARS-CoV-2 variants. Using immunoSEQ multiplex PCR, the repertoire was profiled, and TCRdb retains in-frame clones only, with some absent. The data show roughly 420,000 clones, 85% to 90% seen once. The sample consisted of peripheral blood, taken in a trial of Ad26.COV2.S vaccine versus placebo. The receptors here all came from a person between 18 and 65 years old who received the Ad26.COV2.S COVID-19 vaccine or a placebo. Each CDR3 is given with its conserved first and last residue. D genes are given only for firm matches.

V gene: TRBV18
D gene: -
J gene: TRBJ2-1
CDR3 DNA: TGTGCCAGCTCACCACGCCTCAGCTCCTACAATGAGCAGTTCTTC
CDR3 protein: CASSPRLSSYNEQFF

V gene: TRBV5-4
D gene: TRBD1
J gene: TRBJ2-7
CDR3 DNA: TGTGCCAGCAGCTTCGACAGGGGGACCTACGAGCAGTACTTC
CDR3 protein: CASSFDRGTYEQYF

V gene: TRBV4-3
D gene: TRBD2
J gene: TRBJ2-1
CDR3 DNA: TGCGCCAGCAGCCGAACTAGCGGAAGCTCCTACAATGAGCAGTTCTTC
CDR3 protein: CASSRTSGSSYNEQFF

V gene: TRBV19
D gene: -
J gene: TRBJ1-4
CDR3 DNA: TGTGCCAGTAGTGAATCGCGGCGGGGGTTAGAGGTAAAACTGTTTTTT
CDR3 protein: CASSESRRGLEVKLFF

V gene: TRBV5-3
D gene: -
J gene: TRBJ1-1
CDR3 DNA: TGTGCCAGAAGCTTGGCCCTCCCTCGGACAGCCACCACTGAAGCTTTCTTT
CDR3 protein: CARSLALPRTATTEAFF

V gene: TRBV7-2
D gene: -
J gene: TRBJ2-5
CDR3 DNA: TGTGCCAGCAGCTTGGGCAGGGGCGGTTCGACCCAGTACTTC
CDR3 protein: CASSLGRGGSTQYF

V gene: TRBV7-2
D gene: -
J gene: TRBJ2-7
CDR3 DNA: TGTGCCAGCACCCGTGGGGGGTCCTACGAGCAGTACTTC
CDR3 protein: CASTRGGSYEQYF

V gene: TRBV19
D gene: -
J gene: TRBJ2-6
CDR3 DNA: TGTGCCAGTACCCCGGCGGGACAAGGGGCCAACGTCCTGACTTTC
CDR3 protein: CASTPAGQGANVLTF

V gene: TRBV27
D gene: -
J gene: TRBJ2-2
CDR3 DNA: TGTGCCAGCAGTTTATCGACCTCCTACACCGGGGAGCTGTTTTTT
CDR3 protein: CASSLSTSYTGELFF

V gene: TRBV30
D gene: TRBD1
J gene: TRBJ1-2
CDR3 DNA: TGTGCCTGGCTGGACAGGGGGTATGGCTACACCTTC
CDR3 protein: CAWLDRGYGYTF

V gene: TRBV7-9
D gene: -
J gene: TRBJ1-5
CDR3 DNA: TGTGCCAGCAGCTCGGGTTTTAGCAATCAGCCCCAGCATTTT
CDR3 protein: CASSSGFSNQPQHF

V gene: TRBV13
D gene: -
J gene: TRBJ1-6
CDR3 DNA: TGTGCCAGCAGCTCTCGGTTGTCTTCACCCCTCCACTTT
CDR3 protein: CASSSRLSSPLHF